This T cell receptor beta chain derives from a study of blood T cell repertoires in COVID-19. Background on the study: Samples taken during acute and convalescent COVID-19 were collected in the United States, Italy and Spain. Nucleic acid was either cDNA or gDNA, and it came from T cells, B-cell-depleted T cells, or PBMCs.

Sequencing was performed with immunoSEQ multiplex PCR; in TCRdb, only in-frame clones are kept and a portion is missing. The data contain about 300,000 clones, more than 85% of them singletons. In its sample, this clone was seen once. This CDR3 spans 19 amino acids. V dropped 0 bases and J dropped 0; count of bases not matched to a gene: 8. Per germline, CDR1 MGHRA and CDR2 YSYEKL. The sample was peripheral blood. V is TRBV4-1 and J is TRBJ1-4, with 9 bases aligning to TRBD1. The source is a man between 65 and 85 years old with acute or convalescent COVID-19. The DNA of the CDR3 is TGCGCCAGCAGCCAAGACCAAGGGACAGGGCTATCAACTAATGAAAAACTGTTTTTT. This encodes CASSQDQGTGLSTNEKLFF.